This is a list of T cell receptor beta chains from one sample in a study of blood T cell repertoires in COVID-19. The protocol was immunoSEQ multiplex PCR, while the TCRdb copy is restricted to in-frame clones and leaves out a portion. Of just over 300,000 clones in the sample, 75% to 90% were seen once. The specimen was peripheral blood. The source is a man in his late teens or twenties with active or convalescent COVID-19. CDR3s include the opening cysteine and the closing phenylalanine or tryptophan. D genes are given only for firm matches. The size of a clone is reported for some rows only, either as once, few or many, or as a class for expanded clones.

-	TRBV11-3	-	TRBJ2-3	12	CASSLGQGRQYF	TGTGCCAGCAGCTTAGGGCAGGGCCGACAGTATTTT
-	TRBV6-6	TRBD2	TRBJ2-7	14	CASSYERGMGEQYF	TGTGCCAGCAGTTACGAGCGGGGGATGGGGGAGCAGTACTTC
once	TRBV5-1	TRBD2	TRBJ2-1	12	CASSWGGNEQFF	TGCGCCAGCAGCTGGGGGGGTAATGAGCAGTTCTTC
-	TRBV7-3	-	TRBJ1-5	13	CASSSTRGQPQHF	TGTGCCAGCAGCTCCACCCGGGGGCAGCCCCAGCATTTT
-	TRBV4-2	TRBD1	TRBJ1-6	16	CASSQDDRGDNSPLHF	TGTGCCAGCAGCCAAGATGACAGGGGAGATAATTCACCCCTCCACTTT
-	TRBV28	-	TRBJ2-7	15	CASSAREPSIYEQYF	TGTGCCAGCAGCGCAAGGGAGCCCTCTATCTACGAGCAGTACTTC
-	TRBV9	-	TRBJ2-1	14	CASTNEAVYNEQFF	TGTGCCAGCACCAACGAGGCGGTTTACAATGAGCAGTTCTTC
-	TRBV7-9	TRBD1	TRBJ2-7	15	CASSPVRTGVYEQYF	TGTGCCAGCAGCCCTGTCAGGACAGGGGTCTACGAGCAGTACTTC
-	TRBV29-1	-	TRBJ2-1	10	CSVIAHEQFF	TGCAGCGTCATAGCTCATGAGCAGTTCTTC
-	TRBV28	TRBD1	TRBJ1-2	16	CASSPPTGQGALGYTF	TGTGCCAGCAGTCCCCCTACTGGACAGGGGGCGCTAGGCTACACCTTC
-	TRBV3-1/TRBV3-2	-	TRBJ1-3	14	CASSRGDSGNTIYF	TGTGCCAGCAGCCGCGGAGACTCTGGAAACACCATATATTTT
-	TRBV10-3	TRBD1	TRBJ1-3	14	CAIKDRASGNTIYF	TGTGCCATCAAGGACAGGGCCTCTGGAAACACCATATATTTT
-	TRBV19	TRBD1	TRBJ2-5	16	CASSPPQDRDQETQYF	TGTGCCAGTAGTCCACCTCAGGACAGGGATCAAGAGACCCAGTACTTC
-	TRBV14	-	TRBJ2-7	14	CASSQKTQGSEQYF	TGTGCCAGCAGCCAAAAAACACAGGGCTCAGAGCAGTACTTC
-	TRBV6-5	TRBD2	TRBJ2-1	10	CASRNGGSFF	TGTGCCAGCAGGAACGGGGGGTCGTTCTTC
-	TRBV19	TRBD1	TRBJ1-4	14	CASNDRGPAEKLFF	TGTGCCAGTAACGACAGGGGGCCGGCTGAAAAACTGTTTTTT
-	TRBV5-1	TRBD2	TRBJ2-7	16	CASSLDVAGASYEQYF	TGCGCCAGCAGCTTGGACGTAGCGGGAGCTTCTTACGAGCAGTACTTC
-	TRBV5-8	TRBD2	TRBJ2-7	13	CASSPRTSSEQYF	TGTGCCAGCAGCCCCCGGACTAGCAGCGAGCAGTACTTC
-	TRBV7-2	TRBD2	TRBJ2-7	15	CASSPGLAVSYEQYF	TGTGCCAGCAGCCCGGGACTAGCGGTCTCCTACGAGCAGTACTTC
-	TRBV6-2/TRBV6-3	-	TRBJ2-3	17	CASSRYRVLEGADTQYF	TGTGCCAGCAGCCGTTACAGGGTCCTCGAGGGGGCAGATACGCAGTATTTT
-	TRBV6-1	TRBD2	TRBJ2-1	19	CASSEDYRGLAGVNNEQFF	TGTGCCAGCAGTGAGGACTATAGGGGTCTAGCGGGGGTAAACAATGAGCAGTTCTTC
-	TRBV2	-	TRBJ1-4	16	CASSEKTQATNEKLFF	TGTGCCAGCAGTGAAAAGACTCAAGCAACTAATGAAAAACTGTTTTTT
-	TRBV5-1	-	TRBJ1-2	13	CASSLGFEDGYTF	TGCGCCAGCAGCTTGGGATTTGAGGATGGCTACACCTTC
once	TRBV12-5	TRBD1	TRBJ1-4	15	CASGLWETGSEKLFF	TGTGCTAGTGGTTTGTGGGAGACAGGGTCGGAAAAACTGTTTTTT
-	TRBV12-3/TRBV12-4	-	TRBJ1-6	13	CASSLRDSSPLHF	TGTGCCAGCAGTTTGAGGGATTCTTCACCCCTCCACTTT
-	TRBV10-3	-	TRBJ1-2	18	CAISEYKGPGDLGYGYTF	TGTGCCATCAGTGAGTATAAAGGTCCCGGGGATCTCGGCTATGGCTACACCTTC
-	TRBV3-1/TRBV3-2	-	TRBJ1-5	13	CASSAMRNQPQHF	TGTGCCAGCAGCGCAATGAGAAATCAGCCCCAGCATTTT
-	TRBV14	TRBD1	TRBJ1-5	17	CASSPGTGTKTYQPQHF	TGTGCCAGCAGCCCTGGGACAGGGACCAAAACTTATCAGCCCCAGCATTTT
-	TRBV3-1/TRBV3-2	-	TRBJ1-2	16	CASSQGGGTFNYGYTF	TGTGCCAGCAGCCAAGGGGGGGGGACGTTTAACTATGGCTACACCTTC
-	TRBV29-1	-	TRBJ2-3	13	CSVITGGTDTQYF	TGCAGCGTTATTACAGGCGGCACAGATACGCAGTATTTT
few	TRBV2	TRBD2	TRBJ2-2	15	CASIAGASNTGELFF	TGTGCCAGCATAGCGGGGGCCTCGAACACCGGGGAGCTGTTTTTT
-	TRBV11-2	-	TRBJ1-1	12	CASSQGSGEAFF	TGTGCCAGCAGCCAGGGCTCGGGCGAAGCTTTCTTT
-	TRBV6-4	-	TRBJ1-2	13	CASSEGGHYGYTF	TGTGCCAGCAGCGAGGGTGGACACTATGGCTACACCTTC
-	TRBV4-3	TRBD2	TRBJ2-1	17	CASSQDPRGGSYNEQFF	TGCGCCAGCAGCCAAGATCCCCGCGGGGGGTCATACAATGAGCAGTTCTTC
-	TRBV10-3	TRBD1	TRBJ2-6	16	CAIMGTASSGANVLTF	TGTGCCATCATGGGGACAGCGAGCTCTGGGGCCAACGTCCTGACTTTC
-	TRBV5-5	TRBD1	TRBJ2-1	11	CASSLGQEQFF	TGTGCCAGCAGCCTGGGACAGGAGCAGTTCTTC
once	TRBV19	TRBD1	TRBJ1-2	15	CASMSTGGIGYGYTF	TGTGCCAGTATGTCGACAGGGGGTATTGGCTATGGCTACACCTTC
-	TRBV28	TRBD2	TRBJ2-3	14	CASSREALTDTQYF	TGTGCCAGCAGTCGGGAGGCCCTCACAGATACGCAGTATTTT
few	TRBV6-2/TRBV6-3	-	TRBJ2-2	15	CASSYPFRNTGELFF	TGTGCCAGCAGTTACCCCTTTAGGAACACCGGGGAGCTGTTTTTT
-	TRBV10-3	TRBD2	TRBJ2-1	14	CAISTGTTNNEQFF	TGTGCCATATCAACCGGGACTACTAACAATGAGCAGTTCTTC
-	TRBV6-6	-	TRBJ1-5	13	CASSTPGNQPQHF	TGTGCCAGCAGTACCCCGGGGAATCAGCCCCAGCATTTT
-	TRBV4-1	-	TRBJ1-2	13	CASSQTVEGGYTF	TGCGCCAGCAGCCAAACAGTAGAGGGTGGCTACACCTTC
-	TRBV5-1	TRBD1	TRBJ1-1	16	CASRVGWGQVNTEAFF	TGCGCCAGCAGGGTGGGGTGGGGACAGGTCAACACTGAAGCTTTCTTT
-	TRBV7-9	-	TRBJ1-1	11	CASSSPTEAFF	TGTGCCAGCAGCTCTCCTACTGAAGCTTTCTTT
-	TRBV29-1	-	TRBJ1-1	12	CSVEWQNTEAFF	TGCAGCGTTGAGTGGCAGAACACTGAAGCTTTCTTT
-	TRBV5-1	TRBD1	TRBJ2-4	14	CASSLGTGSNIQYF	TGCGCCAGCAGCTTGGGGACAGGGAGTAACATTCAGTACTTC
-	TRBV7-9	TRBD1	TRBJ1-1	14	CASSLPRDRVRAFF	TGTGCCAGCAGCTTACCCCGGGACAGGGTGAGAGCTTTCTTT
-	TRBV14	-	TRBJ1-1	13	CASSYTIDTEAFF	TGTGCCAGCAGCTATACTATTGACACTGAAGCTTTCTTT
-	TRBV5-1	TRBD1	TRBJ1-5	16	CASSIGGTGGNQPQHF	TGCGCCAGCAGCATCGGTGGGACAGGGGGCAATCAGCCCCAGCATTTT
-	TRBV5-1	TRBD1	TRBJ1-4	19	CASSFDRQGFLDLNEKLFF	TGCGCCAGCAGCTTTGATCGACAGGGGTTTTTGGATCTTAATGAAAAACTGTTTTTT
-	TRBV10-3	TRBD1	TRBJ1-1	15	CAIKLGTGENTEAFF	TGTGCCATCAAGCTCGGGACAGGAGAGAACACTGAAGCTTTCTTT
-	TRBV5-4	TRBD1	TRBJ1-6	13	CASRTGLNSPLHF	TGTGCCAGCAGGACAGGGCTTAATTCACCCCTCCACTTT
-	TRBV6-5	-	TRBJ2-5	14	CASSYSADQETQYF	TGTGCCAGCAGTTACTCGGCCGACCAAGAGACCCAGTACTTC
-	TRBV6-5	-	TRBJ1-2	14	CASSYERGSFGYTF	TGTGCCAGCAGTTATGAGCGGGGAAGTTTTGGCTACACCTTC